This T cell receptor beta chain was documented in a study of CD8+CD57+ T cells in acquired aplastic anemia. Only patients with CD8+CD57+ cell expansion on flow cytometry were chosen for sequencing. This CDR3 is built from 14 residues. The V and J ends lost 8 bases and 0 bases respectively, with 13 bases between them. Germline V gene sequence: CDR1 LNHDA, CDR2 SQIVND (reference sequence). TCR beta VDJ and CDR3 profiling used genomic DNA as template. TCRdb reprocessed the reads via MiXCR and lists one record per CDR3 protein. Of 150,000 to 200,000 distinct CDR3 sequences in the sample, more than 60% were seen once. General study results and limits: It was found that twenty-nine CD8+ CDR3 sequences were shared between patients and controls.

A word on this clonotype: Its cognate antigen is unknown.

This chain connects TRBV19 to TRBJ1-2; no definite D call. This receptor was identified in a human donor with aplastic anemia. Sequencing input: sorted CD4+, CD8+, or CD8+CD57+ T cells (not recorded which) from PBMCs. CDR3 DNA sequence: TGTGCCAGTCAAAGGAGGGCTACTAACTATGGCTACACCTTC. Its protein is CASQRRATNYGYTF.